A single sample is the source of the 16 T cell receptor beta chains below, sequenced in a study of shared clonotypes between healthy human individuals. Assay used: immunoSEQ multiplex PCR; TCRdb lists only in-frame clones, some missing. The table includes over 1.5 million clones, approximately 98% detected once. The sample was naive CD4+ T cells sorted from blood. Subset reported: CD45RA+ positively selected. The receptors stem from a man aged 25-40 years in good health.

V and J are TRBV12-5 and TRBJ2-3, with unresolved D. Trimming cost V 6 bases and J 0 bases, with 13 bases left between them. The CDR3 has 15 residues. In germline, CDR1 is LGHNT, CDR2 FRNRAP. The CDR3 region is CASGPGHRSTDTQYF. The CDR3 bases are TGTGCTAGTGGCCCCGGCCATCGGAGCACAGATACGCAGTATTTT. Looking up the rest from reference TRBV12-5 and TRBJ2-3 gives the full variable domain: DARVTQTPRHKVTEMGQEVTMRCQPILGHNTVFWYRQTMMQGLELLAYFRNRAPLDDSGMPKDRFSAEMPDATLATLKIQPSEPRDSAVYFCASGPGHRSTDTQYFGPGTRLTVL.

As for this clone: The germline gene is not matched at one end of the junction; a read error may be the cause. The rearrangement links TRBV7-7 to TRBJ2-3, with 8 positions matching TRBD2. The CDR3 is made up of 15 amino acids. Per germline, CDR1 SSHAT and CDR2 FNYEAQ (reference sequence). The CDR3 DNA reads TGTGCTAGCAGCTTCGGGACTAGATACACAGATACGCAGTATTTT. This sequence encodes CASSFGTRYTDTQYF.

CDR3 amino acids: CASSVLDTQYF. CDR3 coding DNA: TGTGCCAGCAGTGTATTGGATACGCAGTATTTT. This chain links TRBV25-1 with TRBJ2-3; no clear D. The V gene's germline CDR1 is MGHDK and CDR2 SYGVNS. The CDR3 covers 11 residues. The V end lost 4 bases, the J end lost 6 bases, and 5 bases lay between the germline ends.

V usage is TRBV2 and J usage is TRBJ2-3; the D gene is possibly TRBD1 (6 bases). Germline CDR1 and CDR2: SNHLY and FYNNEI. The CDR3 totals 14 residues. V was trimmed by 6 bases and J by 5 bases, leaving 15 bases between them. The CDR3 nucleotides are TGTGCCAGCAGGACCATCAGGGGCGGAGATACGCAGTATTTT. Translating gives CASRTIRGGDTQYF.

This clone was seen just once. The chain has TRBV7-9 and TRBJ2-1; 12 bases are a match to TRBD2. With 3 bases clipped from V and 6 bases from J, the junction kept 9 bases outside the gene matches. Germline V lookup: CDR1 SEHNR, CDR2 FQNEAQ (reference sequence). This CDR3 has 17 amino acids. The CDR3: CASSLAGLAGRINEQFF. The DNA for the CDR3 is TGTGCCAGCAGCTTGGCCGGACTAGCGGGACGAATCAATGAGCAGTTCTTC.

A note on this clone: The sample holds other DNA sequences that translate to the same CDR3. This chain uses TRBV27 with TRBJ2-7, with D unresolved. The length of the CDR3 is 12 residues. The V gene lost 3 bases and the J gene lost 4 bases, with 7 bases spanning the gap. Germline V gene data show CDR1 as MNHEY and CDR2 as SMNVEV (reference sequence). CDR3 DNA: TGTGCCAGCAGTTTTCCCGGTTACGAGCAGTACTTC. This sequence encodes CASSFPGYEQYF.

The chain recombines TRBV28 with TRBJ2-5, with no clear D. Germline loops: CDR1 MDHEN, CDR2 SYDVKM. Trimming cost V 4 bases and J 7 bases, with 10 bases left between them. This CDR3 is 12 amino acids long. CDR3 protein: CASSSAPGTQYF. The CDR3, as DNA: TGTGCCAGCAGTTCTGCCCCGGGGACCCAGTACTTC.

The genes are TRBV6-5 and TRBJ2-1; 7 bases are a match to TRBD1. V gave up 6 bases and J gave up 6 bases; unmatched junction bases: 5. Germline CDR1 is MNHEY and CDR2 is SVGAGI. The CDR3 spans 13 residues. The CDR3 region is CASRGDSLNEQFF. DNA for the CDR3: TGTGCCAGCAGGGGGGACAGTCTCAATGAGCAGTTCTTC.

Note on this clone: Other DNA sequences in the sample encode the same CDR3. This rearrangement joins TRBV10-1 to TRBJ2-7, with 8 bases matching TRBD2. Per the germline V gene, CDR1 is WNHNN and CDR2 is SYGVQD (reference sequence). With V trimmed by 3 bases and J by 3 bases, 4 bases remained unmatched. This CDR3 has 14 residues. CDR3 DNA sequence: TGCGCCAGCAGTGACTCCGGGAGGGGCTACGAGCAGTACTTC. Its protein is CASSDSGRGYEQYF.

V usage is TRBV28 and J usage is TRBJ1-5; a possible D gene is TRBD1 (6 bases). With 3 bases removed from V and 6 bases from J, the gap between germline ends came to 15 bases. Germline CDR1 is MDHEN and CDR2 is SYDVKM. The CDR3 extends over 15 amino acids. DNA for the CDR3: TGTGCCAGCAGTTTTGGTTCGGGGGGCAGTCAGCCCCAGCATTTT. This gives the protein CASSFGSGGSQPQHF. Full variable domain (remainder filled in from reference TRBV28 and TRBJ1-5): DVKVTQSSRYLVKRTGEKVFLECVQDMDHENMFWYRQDPGLGLRLIYFSYDVKMKEKGDIPEGYSVSREKKERFSLILESASTNQTSMYLCASSFGSGGSQPQHFGDGTRLSIL.

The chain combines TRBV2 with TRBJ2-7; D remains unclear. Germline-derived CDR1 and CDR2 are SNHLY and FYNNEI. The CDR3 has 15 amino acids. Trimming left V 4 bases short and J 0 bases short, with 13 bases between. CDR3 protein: CASSGRLGSSYEQYF. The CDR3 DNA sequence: TGTGCCAGCAGTGGCAGACTGGGTAGCTCCTACGAGCAGTACTTC.

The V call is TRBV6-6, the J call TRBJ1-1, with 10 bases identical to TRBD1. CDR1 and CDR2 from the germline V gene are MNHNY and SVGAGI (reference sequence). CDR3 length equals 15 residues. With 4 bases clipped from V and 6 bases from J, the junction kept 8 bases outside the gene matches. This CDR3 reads CASSFRQGALAEAFF. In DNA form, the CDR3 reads TGTGCCAGCAGTTTTAGACAGGGGGCTCTTGCTGAAGCTTTCTTT.

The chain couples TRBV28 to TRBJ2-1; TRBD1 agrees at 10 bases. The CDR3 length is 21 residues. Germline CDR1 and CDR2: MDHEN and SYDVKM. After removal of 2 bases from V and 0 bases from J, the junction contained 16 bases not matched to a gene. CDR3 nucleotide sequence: TGTGCCAGCAGTTTAGAGTCCGGGACAGGGGTTGTTAGAGTCTCCTACAATGAGCAGTTCTTC. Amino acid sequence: CASSLESGTGVVRVSYNEQFF.

Written as DNA, the CDR3 is TGTGCCAGCAGCTTAGTGTCCCCTGCCTACGAGCAGTACTTC. It encodes CASSLVSPAYEQYF. V is TRBV7-8 and J is TRBJ2-7; D gene unclear. Looked up from germline, CDR1 is SGHVS and CDR2 is FQNEAQ. This CDR3 is built from 14 residues. Between the trimmed V and J ends, which lost 1 base and 2 bases, there was a span of 9 bases.

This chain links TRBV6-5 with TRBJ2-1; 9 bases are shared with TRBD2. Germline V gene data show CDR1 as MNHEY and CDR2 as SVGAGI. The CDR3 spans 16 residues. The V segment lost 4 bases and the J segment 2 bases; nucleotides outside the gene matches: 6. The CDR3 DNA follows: TGTGCCAGCAGTTTTAGCGGGAGTATCACCTACAATGAGCAGTTCTTC. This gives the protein CASSFSGSITYNEQFF.

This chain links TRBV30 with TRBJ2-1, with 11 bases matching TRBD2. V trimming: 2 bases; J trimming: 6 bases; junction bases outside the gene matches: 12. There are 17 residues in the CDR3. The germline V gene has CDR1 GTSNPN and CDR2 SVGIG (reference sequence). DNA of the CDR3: TGTGCCTGGAGTTCAACGACTAGCGGGACATTAGGCAATGAGCAGTTCTTC. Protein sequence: CAWSSTTSGTLGNEQFF.